The T cell receptor beta chain under discussion was sequenced for a study of CD8+ T cells in alopecia areata. Obtained from alopecia areata patients were lesional scalp punch biopsies along with peripheral blood. CDR3 size: 14 residues. Germline V gene sequence: CDR1 MRHNA, CDR2 SNTAGT. V lost 2 bases and J 7 bases, leaving 11 bases between the germline ends. About this clone: Its antigen remains unknown.

Study conclusions and caveats: Normal skin's resident alphabeta T cells are also sequenced in scalp samples. Among patients, TCR sharing was less clear than in mice, a difference possibly due in part to HLA diversity in the patient population.

The sequencing template was cDNA reverse transcribed from extracted RNA. Produced via immunoSEQ multiplex PCR; TCRdb's table is partial and in-frame only. This sample has approximately 12,000 clones, with more than 45% found just once. This clonotype originated in a human donor with alopecia areata. Sequenced sample: skin. This chain links TRBV6-4 with TRBJ2-2, with D perhaps given as TRBD1 or TRBD2 (5 bases each). The CDR3 region is CASSDGTELGELFF. As DNA, the CDR3 is TGTGCCAGCAGTGACGGGACCGAGCTCGGGGAGCTGTTTTTT.